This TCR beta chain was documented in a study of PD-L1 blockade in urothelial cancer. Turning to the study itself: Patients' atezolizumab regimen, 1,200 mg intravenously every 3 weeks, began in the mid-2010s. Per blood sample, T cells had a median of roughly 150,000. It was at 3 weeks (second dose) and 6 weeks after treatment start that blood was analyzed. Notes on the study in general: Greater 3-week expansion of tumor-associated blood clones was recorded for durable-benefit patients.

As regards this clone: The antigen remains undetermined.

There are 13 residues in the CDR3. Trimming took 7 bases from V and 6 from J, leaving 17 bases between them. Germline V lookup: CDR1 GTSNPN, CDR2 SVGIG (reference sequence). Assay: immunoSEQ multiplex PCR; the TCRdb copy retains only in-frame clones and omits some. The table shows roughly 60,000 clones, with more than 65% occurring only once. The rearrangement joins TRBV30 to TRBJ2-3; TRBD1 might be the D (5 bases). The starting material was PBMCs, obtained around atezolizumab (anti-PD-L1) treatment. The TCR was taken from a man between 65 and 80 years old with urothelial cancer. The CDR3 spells CALDGGAGDTQYF. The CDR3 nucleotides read TGTGCCTTGGACGGTGGGGCTGGGGATACGCAGTATTTT.